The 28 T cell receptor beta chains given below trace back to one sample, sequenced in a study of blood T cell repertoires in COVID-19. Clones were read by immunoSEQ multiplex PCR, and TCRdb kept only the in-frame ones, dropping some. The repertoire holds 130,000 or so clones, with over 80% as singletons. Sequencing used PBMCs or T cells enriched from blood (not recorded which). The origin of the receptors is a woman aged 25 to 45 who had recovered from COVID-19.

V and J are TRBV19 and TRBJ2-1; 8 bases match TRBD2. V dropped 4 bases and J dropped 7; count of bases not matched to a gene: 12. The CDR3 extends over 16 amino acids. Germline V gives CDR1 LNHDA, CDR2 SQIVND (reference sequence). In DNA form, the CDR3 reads TGTGCCAGTAGTACAAGACTAGCGCAAACTCCTAATGAGCAGTTCTTC. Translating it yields CASSTRLAQTPNEQFF.

CDR3 coding DNA: TGTGCCATCAGGAGGGGGGGGGTATCCTACGAGCAGTACTTC. It codes for CAIRRGGVSYEQYF. V usage is TRBV10-3 and J usage is TRBJ2-7, with D perhaps matching TRBD2 (7 bases). Germline V CDR1 and CDR2: ENHRY, SYGVKD. The germline V and J ends were trimmed by 6 bases and 1 base, with 13 bases remaining between them. The CDR3 loop spans 14 amino acids.

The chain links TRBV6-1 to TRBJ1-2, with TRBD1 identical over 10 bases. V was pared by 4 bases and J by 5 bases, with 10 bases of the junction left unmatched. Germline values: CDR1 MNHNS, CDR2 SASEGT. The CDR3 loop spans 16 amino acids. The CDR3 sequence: CASSARQGASFYGYTF. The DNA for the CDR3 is TGTGCCAGCAGTGCACGACAGGGGGCCTCCTTTTATGGCTACACCTTC.

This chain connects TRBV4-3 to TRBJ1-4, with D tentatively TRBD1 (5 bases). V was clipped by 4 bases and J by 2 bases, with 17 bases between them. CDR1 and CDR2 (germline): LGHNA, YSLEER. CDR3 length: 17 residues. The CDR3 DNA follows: TGCGCCAGCAGCCGAACCTCCTACCGGGGGACTAATGAAAAACTGTTTTTT. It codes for CASSRTSYRGTNEKLFF.

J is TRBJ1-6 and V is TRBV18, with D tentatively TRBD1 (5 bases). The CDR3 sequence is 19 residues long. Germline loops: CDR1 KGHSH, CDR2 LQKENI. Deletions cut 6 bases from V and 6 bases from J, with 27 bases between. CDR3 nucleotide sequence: TGTGCCAGCTCCCTCAACACTGGAGCCCTGGGGGGAGGTAATTCACCCCTCCACTTT. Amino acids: CASSLNTGALGGGNSPLHF.

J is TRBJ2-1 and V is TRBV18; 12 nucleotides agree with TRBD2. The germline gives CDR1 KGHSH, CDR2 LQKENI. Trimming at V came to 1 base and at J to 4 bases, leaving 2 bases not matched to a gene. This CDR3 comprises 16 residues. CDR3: CASSPRTSGNYNEQFF. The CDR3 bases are TGTGCCAGCTCACCACGGACTAGCGGGAATTACAATGAGCAGTTCTTC.

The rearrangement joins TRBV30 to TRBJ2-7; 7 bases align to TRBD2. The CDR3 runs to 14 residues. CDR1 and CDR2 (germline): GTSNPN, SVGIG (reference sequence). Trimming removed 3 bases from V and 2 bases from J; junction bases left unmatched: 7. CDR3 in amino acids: CAWRPAGFTYEQYF. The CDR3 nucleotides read TGTGCCTGGAGGCCAGCGGGATTCACCTACGAGCAGTACTTC.

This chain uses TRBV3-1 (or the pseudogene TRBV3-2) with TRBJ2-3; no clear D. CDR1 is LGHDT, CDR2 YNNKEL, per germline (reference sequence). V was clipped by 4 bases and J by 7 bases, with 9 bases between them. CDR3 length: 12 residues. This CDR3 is CASSLAGNTQYF. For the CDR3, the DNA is TGTGCCAGCAGCCTTGCCGGTAATACGCAGTATTTT.

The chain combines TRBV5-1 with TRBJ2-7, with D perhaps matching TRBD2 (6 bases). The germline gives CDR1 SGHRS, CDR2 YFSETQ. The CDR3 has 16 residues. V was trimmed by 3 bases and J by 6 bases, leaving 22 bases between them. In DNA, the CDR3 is TGCGCCAGCAGCTCCCCTTTACGCGGGACCCTTTCCGAGCAGTACTTC. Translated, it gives CASSSPLRGTLSEQYF.

The CDR3 DNA sequence: TGTGCCAGCAGTCCCCACTCCGGAACAGGGGGCTACAATGAGCAGTTCTTC. Its translation is CASSPHSGTGGYNEQFF. This rearrangement joins TRBV28 to TRBJ2-1; 8 bases agree with TRBD1. The V segment lost 5 bases and the J segment 3 bases; nucleotides outside the gene matches: 12. The CDR3 consists of 17 residues. CDR1 MDHEN and CDR2 SYDVKM come from the germline V gene. The full variable domain, completed using reference TRBV28 and TRBJ2-1, is DVKVTQSSRYLVKRTGEKVFLECVQDMDHENMFWYRQDPGLGLRLIYFSYDVKMKEKGDIPEGYSVSREKKERFSLILESASTNQTSMYLCASSPHSGTGGYNEQFFGPGTRLTVL.

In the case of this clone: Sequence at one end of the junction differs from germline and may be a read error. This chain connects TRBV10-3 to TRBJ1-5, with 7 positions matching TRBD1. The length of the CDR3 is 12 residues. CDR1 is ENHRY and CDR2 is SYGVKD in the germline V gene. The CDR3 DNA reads TGTGCCATCAGTGAGGGGGGACAGCCTCAGCATTTT. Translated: CAISEGGQPQHF.

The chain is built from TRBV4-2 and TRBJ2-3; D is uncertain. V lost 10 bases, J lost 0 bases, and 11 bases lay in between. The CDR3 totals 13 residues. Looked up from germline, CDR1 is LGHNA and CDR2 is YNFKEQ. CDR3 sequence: CATSAVSTDTQYF. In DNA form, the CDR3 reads TGTGCCACCTCGGCGGTTAGCACAGATACGCAGTATTTT.

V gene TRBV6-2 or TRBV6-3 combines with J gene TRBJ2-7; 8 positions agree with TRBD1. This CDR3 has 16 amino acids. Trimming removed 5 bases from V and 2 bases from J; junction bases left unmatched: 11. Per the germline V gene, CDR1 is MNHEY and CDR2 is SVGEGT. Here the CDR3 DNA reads TGTGCCAGCAGTAAGGTTCCGGACAGGGCCCCCTACGAGCAGTACTTC. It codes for CASSKVPDRAPYEQYF.

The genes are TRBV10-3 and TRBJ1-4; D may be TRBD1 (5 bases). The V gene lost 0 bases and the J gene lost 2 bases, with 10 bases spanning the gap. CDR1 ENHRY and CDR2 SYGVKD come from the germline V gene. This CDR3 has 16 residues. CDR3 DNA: TGTGCCATCAGTGAGTCCCGGGACTCTACTAATGAAAAACTGTTTTTT. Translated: CAISESRDSTNEKLFF.

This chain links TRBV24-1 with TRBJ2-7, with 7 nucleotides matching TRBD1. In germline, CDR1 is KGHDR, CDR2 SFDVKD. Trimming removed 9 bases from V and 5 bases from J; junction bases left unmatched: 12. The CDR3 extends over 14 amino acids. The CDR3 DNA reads TGTGCCACCGGATCCCACAGGGGTAACGACGAGCAGTACTTC. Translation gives CATGSHRGNDEQYF.

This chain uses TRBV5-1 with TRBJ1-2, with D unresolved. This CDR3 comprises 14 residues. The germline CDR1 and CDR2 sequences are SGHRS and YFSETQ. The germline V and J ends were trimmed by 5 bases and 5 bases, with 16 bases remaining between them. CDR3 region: CASSERADSYGYTF. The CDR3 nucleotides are TGCGCCAGCAGTGAGAGGGCAGACTCTTATGGCTACACCTTC.

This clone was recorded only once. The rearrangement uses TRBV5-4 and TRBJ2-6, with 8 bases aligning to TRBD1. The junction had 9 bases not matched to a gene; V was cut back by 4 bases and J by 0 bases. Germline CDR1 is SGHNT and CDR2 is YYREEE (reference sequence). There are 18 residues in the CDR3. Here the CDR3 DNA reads TGTGCCAGCAGCATCGGACAGGGCCAATACTCTGGGGCCAACGTCCTGACTTTC. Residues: CASSIGQGQYSGANVLTF.

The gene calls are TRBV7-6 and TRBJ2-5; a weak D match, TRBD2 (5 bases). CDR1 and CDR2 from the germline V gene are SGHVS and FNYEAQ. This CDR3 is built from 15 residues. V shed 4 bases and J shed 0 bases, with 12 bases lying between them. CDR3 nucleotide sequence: TGTGCCAGCAGCTACCCTAGCACCAACCAAGAGACCCAGTACTTC. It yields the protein CASSYPSTNQETQYF.

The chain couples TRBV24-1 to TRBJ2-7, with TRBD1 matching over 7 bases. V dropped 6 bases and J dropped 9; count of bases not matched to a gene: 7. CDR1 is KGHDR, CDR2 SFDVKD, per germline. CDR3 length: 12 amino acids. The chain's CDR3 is CATSLQGKRQYF. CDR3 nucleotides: TGTGCCACCAGTCTACAGGGGAAGAGGCAGTACTTC.

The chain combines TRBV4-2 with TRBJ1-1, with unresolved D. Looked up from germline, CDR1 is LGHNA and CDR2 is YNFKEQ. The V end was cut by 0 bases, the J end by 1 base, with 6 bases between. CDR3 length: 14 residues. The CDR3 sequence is CASSQEAGNTEAFF. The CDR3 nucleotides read TGTGCCAGCAGCCAAGAGGCAGGGAACACTGAAGCTTTCTTT.

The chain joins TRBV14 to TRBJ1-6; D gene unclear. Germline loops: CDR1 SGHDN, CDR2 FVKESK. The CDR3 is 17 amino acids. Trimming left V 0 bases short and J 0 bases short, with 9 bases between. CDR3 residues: CASSQDTLSSYNSPLHF. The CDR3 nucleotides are TGTGCCAGCAGCCAAGATACGCTAAGCTCCTATAATTCACCCCTCCACTTT.

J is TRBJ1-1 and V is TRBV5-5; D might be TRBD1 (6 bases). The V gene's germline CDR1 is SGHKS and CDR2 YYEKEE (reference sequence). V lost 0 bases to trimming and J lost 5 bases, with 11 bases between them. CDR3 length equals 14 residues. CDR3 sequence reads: CASSLVEGGTEAFF. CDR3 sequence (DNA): TGTGCCAGCAGCTTGGTCGAGGGGGGGACTGAAGCTTTCTTT. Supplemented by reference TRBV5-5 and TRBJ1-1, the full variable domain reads DAGVTQSPTHLIKTRGQQVTLRCSPISGHKSVSWYQQVLGQGPQFIFQYYEKEERGRGNFPDRFSARQFPNYSSELNVNALLLGDSALYLCASSLVEGGTEAFFGQGTRLTVV.

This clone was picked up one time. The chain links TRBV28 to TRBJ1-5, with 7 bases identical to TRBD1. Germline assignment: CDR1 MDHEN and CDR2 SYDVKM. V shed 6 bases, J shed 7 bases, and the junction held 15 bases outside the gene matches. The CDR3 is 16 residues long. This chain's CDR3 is CASRPHTWTGRQPQHF. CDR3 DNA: TGTGCCAGCAGACCCCATACTTGGACAGGTAGGCAGCCCCAGCATTTT.

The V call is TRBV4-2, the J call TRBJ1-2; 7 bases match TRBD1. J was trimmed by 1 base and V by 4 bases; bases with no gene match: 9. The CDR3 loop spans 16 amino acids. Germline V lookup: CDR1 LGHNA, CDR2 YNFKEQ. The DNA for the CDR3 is TGTGCCAGCAGCCTTCAGACAGGGAATTTTAACTATGGCTACACCTTC. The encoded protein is CASSLQTGNFNYGYTF.

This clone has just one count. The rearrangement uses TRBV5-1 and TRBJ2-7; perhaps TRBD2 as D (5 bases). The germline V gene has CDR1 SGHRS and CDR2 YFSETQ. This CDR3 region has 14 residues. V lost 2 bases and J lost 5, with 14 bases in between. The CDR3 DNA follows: TGCGCCAGCAGCTTACGGGGAGTTTCGGACGAGCAGTACTTC. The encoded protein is CASSLRGVSDEQYF.

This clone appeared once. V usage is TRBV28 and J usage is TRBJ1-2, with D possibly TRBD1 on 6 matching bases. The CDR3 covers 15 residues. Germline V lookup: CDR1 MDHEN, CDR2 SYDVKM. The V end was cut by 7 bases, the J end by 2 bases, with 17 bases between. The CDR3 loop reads CASTEGRGSNYGYTF. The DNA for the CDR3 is TGTGCCAGCACAGAGGGCAGGGGATCGAACTATGGCTACACCTTC.

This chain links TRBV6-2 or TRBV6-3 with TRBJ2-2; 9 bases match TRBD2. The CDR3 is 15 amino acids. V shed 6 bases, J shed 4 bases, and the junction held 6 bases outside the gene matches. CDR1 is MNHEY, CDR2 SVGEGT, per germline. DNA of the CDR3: TGTGCCAGCAGCCACGGGACTAGCCCCACCGGGGAGCTGTTTTTT. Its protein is CASSHGTSPTGELFF.

As DNA, the CDR3 is TGCGCCAGCAGCTTGGTGGCAGGGGGGCGCACGGGGAACTCCTACGAGCAGTACTTC. It is translated as CASSLVAGGRTGNSYEQYF. V and J are TRBV5-1 and TRBJ2-7; D might be TRBD1 (7 bases). V lost 0 bases, J lost 0 bases, and 22 bases lay in between. Germline lookup yields CDR1 SGHRS and CDR2 YFSETQ. This CDR3 comprises 19 residues.